A selection of T cell receptor beta chains follows, all from one sample in a study of T-cell memory formation after mild COVID-19. Using its own MiXCR run on the 5' RACE reads, TCRdb lists one record per CDR3 protein. The sample holds 550,000 to 700,000 distinct CDR3 sequences, 15% to 20% seen once. Sequenced: PBMCs or a T cell subset sorted from them (not recorded which). Every receptor here comes from an adult woman who had mild COVID-19 (a few samples of this study predate the infection). Cell type and time point are not known. CDR3s include the opening cysteine and the closing phenylalanine or tryptophan. D genes are given only for firm matches. The size of a clone is reported for some rows only, either as once, few or many, or as a class for expanded clones.

-,TRBV4-1,16,TRBJ1-1,TRBD1,TGCGCCAGCAGCCAATCGACGGACAGGGCGTTCCCTGAAGCTTTCTTT,CASSQSTDRAFPEAFF
many,TRBV20-1,12,TRBJ2-7,TRBD2,TGCAGTGCCCCGGGAGCGGGGGTGGGGCAGTACTTC,CSAPGAGVGQYF
-,TRBV4-1,14,TRBJ2-7,-,TGCGCCAGCAGCACCCGCGTTGGGGCCTACGAGCAGTACTTC,CASSTRVGAYEQYF
-,TRBV5-1,15,TRBJ1-4,TRBD1,TGCGCCAGCAGCCTTGGGACAGTGGGATATGAAAAACTGTTTTTT,CASSLGTVGYEKLFF
few,TRBV7-9,18,TRBJ2-3,TRBD1,TGTGCCAGCAGCTCCCCCACGGACAGGGTTGGTGGCACAGATACGCAGTATTTT,CASSSPTDRVGGTDTQYF
many,TRBV15,14,TRBJ2-3,-,TGTGCCACCAAACCAGGGGCTAGCACAGATACGCAGTATTTT,CATKPGASTDTQYF
few,TRBV27,14,TRBJ2-4,-,TGTGCCAGCAGTGCGCAGGGGACCAAAAACATTCAGTACTTC,CASSAQGTKNIQYF
-,TRBV14,14,TRBJ1-2,-,TGTGCCAGCAGCCAAGATCAGCGGGGGACCGGCTACACCTTC,CASSQDQRGTGYTF
few,TRBV4-1,17,TRBJ2-5,TRBD2,TGCGCCAGCAGCCAGGGACTAGCGGGGGGTTTCCAAGAGACCCAGTACTTC,CASSQGLAGGFQETQYF
few,TRBV14,17,TRBJ2-3,TRBD1,TGTGCCAGCAGCGATCTTCCGGGACAGGGGACGGCAGATACGCAGTATTTT,CASSDLPGQGTADTQYF
-,TRBV20-1,14,TRBJ2-3,TRBD2,TGCAGTGCTCCCCGGGAGGGTAGCACAGATACGCAGTATTTT,CSAPREGSTDTQYF
few,TRBV7-9,14,TRBJ2-3,TRBD2,TGTGCCAGCAGCTATGGGACTAGCGGAGATACGCAGTATTTT,CASSYGTSGDTQYF
few,TRBV20-1,12,TRBJ2-1,-,TGCAGTGCCACCGACCTCGACAATGAGCAGTTCTTC,CSATDLDNEQFF
-,TRBV13,12,TRBJ2-1,-,TGTGCCAGCAGCCCAGGTCCCCCCGGGGCGTTCTTC,CASSPGPPGAFF
-,TRBV7-2,13,TRBJ1-1,-,TGTGCCAGCAGCATCAGCAGAAACACTGAAGCTTTCTTT,CASSISRNTEAFF
few,TRBV2,14,TRBJ1-5,-,TGTGCCAGCAGTGAAAAGACCGCAAATCAGCCCCAGCATTTT,CASSEKTANQPQHF
-,TRBV7-6,15,TRBJ2-1,TRBD1,TGTGCCAGCAGCTTAGGGGACAGGGATGCCAATGAGCAGTTCTTC,CASSLGDRDANEQFF
-,TRBV5-1,17,TRBJ2-2,TRBD1,TGCGCCAGCAGCCTGGGACAGCGGACACAGTTGGCCGGGGAGCTGTTTTTT,CASSLGQRTQLAGELFF
-,TRBV2,13,TRBJ1-2,-,TGTGCCAGCAGGGGGGTAACTCCCTATGGCTACACCTTC,CASRGVTPYGYTF
-,TRBV7-2,14,TRBJ1-5,TRBD1,TGTGCCAGCAGCCAAGACAGGGTTAGGGGGACCCAGCATTTT,CASSQDRVRGTQHF
many,TRBV5-1,14,TRBJ1-1,-,TGCGCCAGCAGCTTGGATGCTCTCCCCACTGAAGCTTTCTTT,CASSLDALPTEAFF
few,TRBV3-1,15,TRBJ2-7,-,TGTGCAAGCAGCCAGGGGACGGTCCCCTCCTACGAGCAGTACTTC,CASSQGTVPSYEQYF
-,TRBV12-3/TRBV12-4,16,TRBJ2-5,TRBD1,TGTGCCAGCAATAATCTTAGGACAGGGAGACAAGAGACCCAGTACTTC,CASNNLRTGRQETQYF
many,TRBV11-2,14,TRBJ1-6,-,TGTGCCAGCAGCTTAGGGGCTTCGGGATCACCCCTCCACTTT,CASSLGASGSPLHF
-,TRBV9,13,TRBJ1-1,-,TGTGCCAGCAGCGTATGGGGCAGCGCTGAAGCTTTCTTT,CASSVWGSAEAFF
few,TRBV5-5,14,TRBJ1-6,TRBD1,TGTGCCAGCAGCCGGACAGGATCTGGGGCACCCCTCCACTTT,CASSRTGSGAPLHF
few,TRBV4-1,16,TRBJ2-5,TRBD1,TGCGCCAGCAGCCAAGATCTACAGGGGAAACAAGAGACCCAGTACTTC,CASSQDLQGKQETQYF
few,TRBV25-1,15,TRBJ2-2,TRBD2,TGTGCCAGCAGTGAGGGACTAGCGGGAGGCGGGGAGCTGTTTTTT,CASSEGLAGGGELFF
once,TRBV6-5,15,TRBJ1-2,-,TGTGCCAGCAGTATCGGGACAAAGACTAACTATGGCTACACCTTC,CASSIGTKTNYGYTF